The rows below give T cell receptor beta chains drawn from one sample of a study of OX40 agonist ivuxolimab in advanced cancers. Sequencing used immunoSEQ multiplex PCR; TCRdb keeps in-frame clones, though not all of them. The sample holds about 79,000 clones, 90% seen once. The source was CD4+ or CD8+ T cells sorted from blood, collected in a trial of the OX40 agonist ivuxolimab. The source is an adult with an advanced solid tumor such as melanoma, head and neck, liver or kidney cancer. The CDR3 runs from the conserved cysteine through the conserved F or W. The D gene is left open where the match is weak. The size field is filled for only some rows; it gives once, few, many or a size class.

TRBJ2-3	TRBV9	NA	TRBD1	CASSVRRGGGDTQYF	TGTGCCAGCAGCGTAAGGAGAGGGGGCGGGGATACGCAGTATTTT
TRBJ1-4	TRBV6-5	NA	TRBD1	CASRGVGTGGEKLFF	TGTGCCAGCAGAGGGGTAGGGACAGGGGGTGAAAAACTGTTTTTT
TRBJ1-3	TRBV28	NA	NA	CATGRGKSGNTIYF	TGTGCTACTGGGCGGGGTAAATCTGGAAACACCATATATTTT
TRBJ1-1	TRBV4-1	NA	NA	CASSQVASETFF	TGCGCCAGCAGCCAAGTCGCAAGTGAGACTTTCTTT
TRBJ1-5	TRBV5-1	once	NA	CASSYGTGDQPQHF	TGCGCCAGCAGCTACGGGACCGGCGATCAGCCCCAGCATTTT
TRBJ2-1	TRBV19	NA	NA	CASSIRGVGTRDEQFF	TGTGCCAGTAGTATAAGGGGGGTAGGGACTCGCGATGAGCAGTTCTTC
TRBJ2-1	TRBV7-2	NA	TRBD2	CASSHSGRGSSYNEQFF	TGTGCCAGCAGCCACTCGGGGCGGGGGAGCTCCTACAATGAGCAGTTCTTC
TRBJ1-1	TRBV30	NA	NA	CAWCQGFWSNTEAFF	TGTGCCTGGTGTCAGGGGTTCTGGTCGAACACTGAAGCTTTCTTT
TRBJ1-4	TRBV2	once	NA	CACSRDPATNEKLFF	TGTGCCTGCTCCCGGGACCCAGCAACTAATGAAAAACTGTTTTTT
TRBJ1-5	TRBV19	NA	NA	CASSTWAVVSNQPQHF	TGTGCCAGTAGTACCTGGGCGGTCGTTAGCAATCAGCCCCAGCATTTT
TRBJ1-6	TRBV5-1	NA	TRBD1	CASSSLTGVYNSPLHF	TGCGCCAGCAGCTCCCTAACAGGGGTCTATAATTCACCCCTCCACTTT
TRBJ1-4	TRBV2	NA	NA	CASSRGVTNEKLFF	TGTGCCAGCAGCCGGGGGGTCACTAATGAAAAACTGTTTTTT
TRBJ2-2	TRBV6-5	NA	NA	CASSTELGTGELFF	TGTGCCAGCAGTACCGAATTGGGGACCGGGGAGCTGTTTTTT
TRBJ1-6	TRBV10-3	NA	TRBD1	CAISGTGGASPLHF	TGTGCCATCAGTGGGACAGGGGGCGCTTCACCCCTCCACTTT
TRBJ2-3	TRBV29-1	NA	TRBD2	CSAASGESTDTQYF	TGCAGCGCGGCTAGCGGGGAGTCTACAGATACGCAGTATTTT
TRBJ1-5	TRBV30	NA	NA	CAWSGGLEQPQHF	TGTGCCTGGAGTGGGGGCCTAGAACAGCCCCAGCATTTT
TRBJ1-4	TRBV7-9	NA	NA	CASTRVENEKLFF	TGTGCCAGCACCAGGGTGGAAAATGAAAAACTGTTTTTT
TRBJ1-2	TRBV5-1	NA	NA	CASSLGGDGYGYTF	TGCGCCAGCAGCTTGGGAGGGGACGGCTATGGCTACACCTTC
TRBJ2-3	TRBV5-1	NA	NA	CASSGGTPTSTDTQYF	TGCGCCAGCAGCGGGGGGACTCCCACTAGCACAGATACGCAGTATTTT
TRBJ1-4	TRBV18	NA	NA	CASTRQATNEKLFF	TGTGCCAGCACGAGACAGGCAACTAATGAAAAACTGTTTTTT
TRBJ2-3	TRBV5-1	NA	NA	CASSLAGITTDTQYF	TGCGCCAGCAGCTTGGCCGGGATCACCACAGATACGCAGTATTTT
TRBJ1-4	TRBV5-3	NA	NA	CAREELGRAPIEKLFF	TGTGCCAGAGAAGAGTTGGGACGCGCGCCAATTGAAAAACTGTTTTTT
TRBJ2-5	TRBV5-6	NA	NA	CASSRRPKETQYF	TGTGCCAGCAGCCGCCGACCAAAAGAGACCCAGTACTTC
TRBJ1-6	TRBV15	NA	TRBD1	CATSRVRDRTPLHF	TGTGCCACCAGCAGAGTACGGGACAGAACACCCCTCCACTTT
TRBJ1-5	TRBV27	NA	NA	CASGPRDYGEPQHF	TGTGCCAGCGGCCCGCGGGACTACGGAGAGCCCCAGCATTTT
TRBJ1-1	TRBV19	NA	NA	CASSIDQGKRAEAFF	TGTGCCAGTAGTATAGATCAGGGGAAGAGAGCTGAAGCTTTCTTT
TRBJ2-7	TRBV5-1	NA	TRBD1	CASSPDRVEEQYF	TGCGCCAGCAGCCCAGACAGGGTAGAGGAGCAGTACTTC
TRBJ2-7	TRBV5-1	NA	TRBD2	CASSLLAGADLTYEQYF	TGCGCCAGCAGCTTACTAGCGGGGGCCGACTTGACCTACGAGCAGTACTTC
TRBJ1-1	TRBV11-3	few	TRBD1	CASSHGQGAWTEAFF	TGTGCCAGCAGCCATGGACAGGGGGCTTGGACTGAAGCTTTCTTT
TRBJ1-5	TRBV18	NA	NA	CASSPSGGAKQPQHF	TGTGCCAGCTCACCGTCGGGAGGGGCGAAGCAGCCCCAGCATTTT
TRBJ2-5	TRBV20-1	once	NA	CSALRETQYF	TGCAGTGCCCTCCGAGAGACCCAGTACTTC
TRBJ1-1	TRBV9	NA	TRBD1	CASSVGRGHTEAFF	TGTGCCAGCAGCGTAGGCAGGGGGCACACTGAAGCTTTCTTT
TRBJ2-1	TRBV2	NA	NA	CASSEERDNEQFF	TGTGCCAGCAGTGAGGAGAGAGACAATGAGCAGTTCTTC
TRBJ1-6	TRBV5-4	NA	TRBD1	CASSLQQGMGNSPLHF	TGTGCCAGCAGCTTGCAACAGGGGATGGGTAATTCACCCCTCCACTTT
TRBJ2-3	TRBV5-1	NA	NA	CASSSQGGSTDTQYF	TGCGCCAGCAGCTCTCAGGGGGGGAGCACAGATACGCAGTATTTT
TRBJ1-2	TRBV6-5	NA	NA	CASKGQGHGYTF	TGTGCCAGCAAGGGGCAGGGTCATGGCTACACCTTC
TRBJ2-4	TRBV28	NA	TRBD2	CASSSPGLPKNIQYF	TGTGCCAGCAGCAGCCCGGGACTACCAAAAAACATTCAGTACTTC
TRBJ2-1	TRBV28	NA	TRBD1	CASTSAGQGAYNEQFF	TGTGCCAGCACATCGGCAGGACAGGGGGCCTACAATGAGCAGTTCTTC
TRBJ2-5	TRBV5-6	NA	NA	CASSLWGLREETQYF	TGTGCCAGCAGCTTATGGGGGCTGAGGGAAGAGACCCAGTACTTC
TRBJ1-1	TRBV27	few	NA	CASSLRRMNTEAFF	TGTGCCAGCAGTTTGCGACGGATGAACACTGAAGCTTTCTTT
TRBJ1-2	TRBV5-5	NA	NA	CASSPGPQGPLSNYGYTF	TGTGCCAGCAGCCCTGGCCCGCAGGGACCCCTGAGTAACTATGGCTACACCTTC
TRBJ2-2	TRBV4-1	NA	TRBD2	CASSLLPGGVTGELFF	TGCGCCAGCAGCCTCCTTCCGGGGGGGGTCACCGGGGAGCTGTTTTTT
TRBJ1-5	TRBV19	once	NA	CASSTDVYNQPQHF	TGTGCCAGTAGTACTGACGTTTACAATCAGCCCCAGCATTTT
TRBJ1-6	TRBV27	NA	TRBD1	CASSLHRDRGNAAPLHF	TGTGCCAGCAGTCTCCACCGGGACAGGGGGAATGCGGCACCCCTCCACTTT
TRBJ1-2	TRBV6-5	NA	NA	CASRPGSGGNYGYTF	TGTGCCAGCAGGCCCGGGTCCGGCGGCAACTATGGCTACACCTTC